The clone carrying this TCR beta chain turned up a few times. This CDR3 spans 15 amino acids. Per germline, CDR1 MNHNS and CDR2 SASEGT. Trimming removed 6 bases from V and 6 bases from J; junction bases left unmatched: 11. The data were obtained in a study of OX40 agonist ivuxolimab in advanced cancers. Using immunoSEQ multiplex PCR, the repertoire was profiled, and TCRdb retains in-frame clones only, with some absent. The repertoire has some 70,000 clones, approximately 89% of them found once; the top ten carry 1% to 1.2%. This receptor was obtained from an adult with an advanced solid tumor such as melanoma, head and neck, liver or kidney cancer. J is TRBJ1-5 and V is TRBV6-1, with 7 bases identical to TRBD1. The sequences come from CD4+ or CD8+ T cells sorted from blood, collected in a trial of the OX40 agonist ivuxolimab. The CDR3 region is CASRSVITGAQPQHF. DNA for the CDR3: TGTGCCAGCAGAAGCGTTATAACAGGGGCTCAGCCCCAGCATTTT.